Listed here are 19 T cell receptor beta chains from one sample, sequenced in a study of blood T cell repertoires in COVID-19. The table came from immunoSEQ multiplex PCR; TCRdb's copy has only in-frame clones and leaves some out. This sample has roughly 100,000 clones, with 85% to 90% found just once. Sequenced: peripheral blood. Receptor source: a human donor in a cohort sampled during active COVID-19.

The V gene is TRBV11-2, the J gene TRBJ2-7; TRBD2 might be the D (6 bases). In germline, CDR1 is SGHAT, CDR2 FQNNGV. V was cut by 4 bases and J by 1 base, with 11 bases left in between. The CDR3 has 14 residues. This CDR3 reads CASSSEGRSYEQYF. The CDR3, as DNA: TGTGCCAGCAGCTCGGAGGGCCGATCCTACGAGCAGTACTTC. Using reference TRBV11-2 and TRBJ2-7 for the parts outside the CDR3, the full variable domain is EAGVAQSPRYKIIEKRQSVAFWCNPISGHATLYWYQQILGQGPKLLIQFQNNGVVDDSQLPKDRFSAERLKGVDSTLKIQPAKLEDSAVYLCASSSEGRSYEQYFGPGTRLTVT.

The V gene is TRBV6-5, the J gene TRBJ1-2; TRBD1 is a possible D gene (6 bases). This CDR3 is built from 14 residues. Trimming pared 2 bases from V and 11 bases from J, leaving 18 bases between. Germline loops: CDR1 MNHEY, CDR2 SVGAGI. The DNA for the CDR3 is TGTGCCAGCAGTTACGGCAGGGGCGACCAGGGGTACACCTTC. Amino acids: CASSYGRGDQGYTF.

The V call is TRBV2, the J call TRBJ1-3; no definite D call. Germline values: CDR1 SNHLY, CDR2 FYNNEI. Trimming took off 3 bases at V and 0 bases at J, with 12 bases between the two ends. The CDR3 loop spans 16 amino acids. The CDR3 DNA is TGTGCCAGCAGTGAGAGGGCCTACGACTCTGGAAACACCATATATTTT. Its protein product is CASSERAYDSGNTIYF.

V is TRBV6-4 and J is TRBJ2-5; 12 positions agree with TRBD2. This CDR3 region has 19 residues. V trimming: 0 bases; J trimming: 4 bases; junction bases outside the gene matches: 12. CDR1 is MRHNA and CDR2 is SNTAGT in the germline V gene. Written as DNA, the CDR3 is TGTGCCAGCAGTGACTCGGGTCTAGCGGGAGGGCCTTGTGTAGAGACCCAGTACTTC. Its protein is CASSDSGLAGGPCVETQYF.

V is TRBV12-3 or TRBV12-4 and J is TRBJ1-4; no clear D gene. The CDR3 sequence is 13 residues long. The germline V and J ends were trimmed by 5 bases and 7 bases, with 11 bases remaining between them. In DNA, the CDR3 is TGTGCCAGCAGTAAGGCCCGGGGTGAAAAACTGTTTTTT. Translated: CASSKARGEKLFF.

This clone appeared once. The chain joins TRBV5-1 to TRBJ1-5, with 11 bases fitting TRBD1. Germline V gene lookup returns CDR1 SGHRS and CDR2 YFSETQ. The CDR3 runs to 15 residues. V dropped 0 bases and J dropped 6; count of bases not matched to a gene: 2. The CDR3 region has the DNA TGCGCCAGCAGCTTGGGGACAGGGGGCTTTCAGCCCCAGCATTTT. Protein: CASSLGTGGFQPQHF.

In the case of this clone: The same CDR3 arises from other DNA sequences in this sample as well. This chain connects TRBV3-1 (or the pseudogene TRBV3-2) to TRBJ1-1; D gene uncertain. The CDR3 covers 13 residues. From germline, CDR1 is LGHDT and CDR2 YNNKEL (reference sequence). V lost 3 bases and J 0 bases, leaving 5 bases between the germline ends. CDR3 in DNA: TGTGCCAGCAGCCACGGGTTGAACACTGAAGCTTTCTTT. It translates to CASSHGLNTEAFF.

This chain joins TRBV7-8 and TRBJ2-3; TRBD2 might be the D (7 bases). V lost 6 bases and J 5 bases, leaving 18 bases between the germline ends. Germline assignment: CDR1 SGHVS and CDR2 FQNEAQ. The CDR3 loop spans 15 amino acids. CDR3: CASRVWGGPGDTQYF. The CDR3 DNA reads TGTGCCAGCAGGGTTTGGGGGGGCCCGGGAGATACGCAGTATTTT.

The rearrangement uses TRBV7-8 and TRBJ2-3; 8 bases match TRBD2. Unmatched junction bases numbered 16, after V lost 2 bases and J lost 12 bases. The germline V gene encodes CDR1 SGHVS and CDR2 FQNEAQ. This CDR3 is built from 16 residues. CDR3 nucleotide sequence: TGTGCCAGCAGCTTACTCCGGGGGGGGCCGAAGCTAAAACAGTATTTT. Translation gives CASSLLRGGPKLKQYF.

This clone was counted once. The chain employs TRBV9 and TRBJ1-5; D might be TRBD1 (5 bases). Germline V gene sequence: CDR1 SGDLS, CDR2 YYNGEE. The CDR3 length is 14 residues. Deletions cut 3 bases from V and 3 bases from J, with 10 bases between. CDR3: CASSEGASNQPQHF. For the CDR3, the DNA is TGTGCCAGCAGCGAAGGGGCCTCCAATCAGCCCCAGCATTTT.

This chain uses TRBV5-1 with TRBJ1-2; TRBD1 might be the D (5 bases). Germline lookup yields CDR1 SGHRS and CDR2 YFSETQ. The CDR3 contains 13 residues. V was pared by 5 bases and J by 4 bases, with 12 bases between. CDR3 loop: CASSLGGTYGYTF. CDR3 nucleotides: TGCGCCAGCAGTCTGGGGGGTACCTATGGCTACACCTTC.

A few counts support this clone. CDR3 sequence reads: CASSVDRAGELFF. CDR3 bases: TGTGCCAGCAGTGTGGACAGGGCCGGGGAGCTGTTTTTT. V is TRBV6-4 and J is TRBJ2-2; TRBD1 aligns across 8 bases. The length of the CDR3 is 13 residues. V was clipped by 4 bases and J by 6 bases; unmatched bases: 1. Germline CDR1 reads MRHNA; CDR2 reads SNTAGT.

A single count supports this clone. This chain connects TRBV2 to TRBJ1-1; TRBD1 matches 7 bases. The CDR3 totals 15 residues. The V segment lost 6 bases and the J segment 4 bases; nucleotides outside the gene matches: 11. Germline V gene lookup returns CDR1 SNHLY and CDR2 FYNNEI. The CDR3 reads CASRNGRGRGTEAFF. Written as DNA, the CDR3 is TGTGCCAGCAGGAACGGAAGGGGGCGCGGCACTGAAGCTTTCTTT.

V gene TRBV19 combines with J gene TRBJ1-5; D possibly corresponds to TRBD1 (5 bases). The CDR3 has 14 residues. The V end lost 5 bases, the J end lost 4 bases, and 12 bases lay between the germline ends. Germline CDR1 and CDR2: LNHDA and SQIVND (reference sequence). The CDR3 coding sequence is TGTGCCAGTAGTCCAGGGTTTGGGAATCAGCCCCAGCATTTT. Protein sequence: CASSPGFGNQPQHF.

CDR3 coding DNA: TGTGCCAGTAGTACCCCAAGAAATAGAGAGGCTTTCTTT. Translation gives CASSTPRNREAFF. The chain has TRBV19 and TRBJ1-1; D is uncertain. Trimming cost V 4 bases and J 11 bases, with 17 bases left between them. This CDR3 has 13 residues. Germline V CDR1 and CDR2: LNHDA, SQIVND (reference sequence).

The chain employs TRBV19 and TRBJ1-1; maybe TRBD1 (6 bases). Trimming removed 5 bases from V and 4 bases from J, with 17 bases in between. The CDR3 length is 15 residues. Germline V gene data show CDR1 as LNHDA and CDR2 as SQIVND (reference sequence). The CDR3 reads CASSPLTGLLTEAFF. The CDR3 coding sequence is TGTGCCAGTAGTCCGCTTACAGGGCTGCTCACTGAAGCTTTCTTT.

This clone came up once. V is TRBV6-5 and J is TRBJ2-3; 7 positions agree with TRBD1. V trimming: 8 bases; J trimming: 2 bases; junction bases outside the gene matches: 10. This CDR3 region has 15 residues. The germline V gene has CDR1 MNHEY and CDR2 SVGAGI. Here the CDR3 DNA reads TGTGCCAGCCCCAGGGACAGAGACTTCACAGATACGCAGTATTTT. As protein: CASPRDRDFTDTQYF.

The table lists this clone with a few counts. J is TRBJ2-3 and V is TRBV29-1, with TRBD1 matching 10 bases. Trimming removed 6 bases from V and 4 bases from J; junction bases left unmatched: 7. Germline loops: CDR1 SQVTM, CDR2 ANQGSEA. The CDR3 length is 14 residues. CDR3 region: CSVSGTGVPDTQYF. The CDR3 region has the DNA TGCAGCGTGTCCGGGACAGGGGTTCCAGATACGCAGTATTTT.

This chain uses TRBV27 with TRBJ1-2; 10 bases match TRBD1. Germline trimming cut 3 bases from V and 5 bases from J; bases unmatched to any gene: 3. The CDR3 consists of 14 residues. Germline-derived CDR1 and CDR2 are MNHEY and SMNVEV (reference sequence). CDR3 amino acids: CASSFRDRGYGYTF. The CDR3 DNA follows: TGTGCCAGCAGTTTCCGGGACAGGGGTTATGGCTACACCTTC.